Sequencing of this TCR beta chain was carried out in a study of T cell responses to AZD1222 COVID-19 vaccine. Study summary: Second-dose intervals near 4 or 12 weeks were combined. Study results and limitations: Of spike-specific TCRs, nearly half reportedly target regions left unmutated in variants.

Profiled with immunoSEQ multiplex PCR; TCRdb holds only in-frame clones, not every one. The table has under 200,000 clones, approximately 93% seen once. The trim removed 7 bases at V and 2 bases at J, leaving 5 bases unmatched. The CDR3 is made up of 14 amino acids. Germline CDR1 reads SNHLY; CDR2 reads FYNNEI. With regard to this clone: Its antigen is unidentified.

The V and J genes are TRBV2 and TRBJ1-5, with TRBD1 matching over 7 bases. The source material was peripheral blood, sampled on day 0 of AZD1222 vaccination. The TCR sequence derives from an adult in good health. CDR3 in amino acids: CASTKGQGNQPQHF. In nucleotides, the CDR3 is TGTGCCAGCACCAAAGGACAGGGCAATCAGCCCCAGCATTTT.